The 4 T cell receptor beta chains below come from one sample, sequenced in a study of cytomegalovirus exposure and HLA in healthy donors. Researchers ran the PCR with 60 Vbeta and 13 Jbeta primers. TCRdb keeps only in-frame clones here, not all; method: immunoSEQ multiplex PCR. This sample yields roughly 62,000 clones, of which approximately 80% are seen a single time; 2.5% to 3.5% belongs to the top ten. Input material: PBMCs. These receptors all stem from a woman aged 40 to 50 in good health and CMV-seropositive.

The chain employs TRBV5-1 and TRBJ1-1; no firm D call. The CDR3 consists of 14 residues. V was shortened by 1 base and J by 1 base, with 8 bases between the two germline ends. CDR1 and CDR2 (germline): SGHRS, YFSETQ. The CDR3 sequence: CASSLFAGNTEAFF. The CDR3 coding sequence is TGCGCCAGCAGCTTGTTCGCAGGGAACACTGAAGCTTTCTTT.

The chain employs TRBV13 and TRBJ1-1; possibly TRBD1 for D (5 bases). The V gene's germline CDR1 is PRHDT and CDR2 FYEKMQ (reference sequence). Trimming removed 5 bases at V and 5 bases at J, with 12 bases between. The CDR3 has 13 amino acids. CDR3 amino acids: CASSPGGGTEAFF. The CDR3 DNA reads as TGTGCCAGCAGCCCCGGCGGGGGTACTGAAGCTTTCTTT.

In its sample, this clone was seen a few times. DNA of the CDR3: TGTGCCAGCGGGGAAGGGGCGAGTGGGGCCAACGTCCTGACTTTC. It is translated as CASGEGASGANVLTF. The J gene is TRBJ2-6, the V gene TRBV6-5; TRBD1 might be the D (5 bases). The CDR3 is 15 residues long. The V end lost 8 bases, the J end lost 3 bases, and 14 bases lay between the germline ends. Per germline, CDR1 MNHEY and CDR2 SVGAGI.

V usage is TRBV19 and J usage is TRBJ2-7, with 9 bases fitting TRBD1. The germline CDR1 and CDR2 sequences are LNHDA and SQIVND (reference sequence). J lost 3 bases, V lost 7 bases, and 7 bases had no gene match. This CDR3 spans 14 amino acids. The CDR3 spells CASTPTGGIYEQYF. In DNA form, the CDR3 reads TGTGCCAGTACCCCGACAGGGGGTATCTACGAGCAGTACTTC.